One sample yielded the 23 T cell receptor beta chains listed below, sequenced in a study of CD8 T cells in Susac syndrome. Random-hexamer reverse transcription was applied to roughly 0.5 to 1 ug RNA. Each CDR3 protein gets one entry after TCRdb re-called the immunoSEQ multiplex PCR reads with MiXCR. The sample comprises around 160,000 distinct CDR3 sequences, around 94% of which are singletons, and about 0.13% rests with the top ten. The source material was CD4+ T cells from PBMCs. The receptors shown here come from a human donor in good health.

This chain uses TRBV5-1 with TRBJ2-1; 9 nucleotides match TRBD2. Germline CDR1 reads SGHRS; CDR2 reads YFSETQ. V shed 4 bases, J shed 2 bases, and the junction held 10 bases outside the gene matches. The length of the CDR3 is 17 residues. The CDR3 DNA is TGCGCCAGCAGCGAAGGTAGCGGGGGCCCTACCTACAATGAGCAGTTCTTC. Its translation: CASSEGSGGPTYNEQFF.

The rearrangement uses TRBV2 and TRBJ1-2, with TRBD1 as a possible D gene (5 bases). CDR3 length: 14 residues. With 3 bases removed from V and 7 bases from J, the gap between germline ends came to 15 bases. The germline V gene has CDR1 SNHLY and CDR2 FYNNEI. CDR3 nucleotide sequence: TGTGCCAGCAGTGATGTTCAGACAGTGAGTGGCTACACCTTC. It is translated as CASSDVQTVSGYTF.

This clonotype was detected once. This chain uses TRBV3-1 with TRBJ2-1; possibly TRBD2 for D (5 bases). The CDR3 covers 17 residues. V lost 3 bases and J 3 bases, leaving 18 bases between the germline ends. The germline V gene encodes CDR1 LGHDT and CDR2 YNNKEL (reference sequence). As DNA, the CDR3 is TGTGCCAGCAGCCAGGGCTCAGGAGTAGCGTTCTACAATGAGCAGTTCTTC. It translates to CASSQGSGVAFYNEQFF.

The gene calls are TRBV30 and TRBJ1-5; the match to TRBD1 covers 9 bases. Germline assignment: CDR1 GTSNPN and CDR2 SVGIG (reference sequence). The CDR3 is made up of 14 amino acids. V lost 3 bases, J lost 7 bases, and 7 bases stayed unmatched. CDR3 bases: TGTGCCTGGAGACCGGGACAGGGTGACCAGCCCCAGCATTTT. Protein: CAWRPGQGDQPQHF.

This chain joins TRBV29-1 and TRBJ2-5, with TRBD2 identical over 9 bases. Germline CDR1 reads SQVTM; CDR2 reads ANQGSEA. J lost 1 base, V lost 5 bases, and 8 bases had no gene match. The length of the CDR3 is 15 residues. This chain's CDR3 is CSVSGAGGFQETQYF. CDR3 coding DNA: TGCAGCGTTTCCGGAGCGGGGGGTTTCCAAGAGACCCAGTACTTC.

The chain uses TRBV13 and TRBJ2-7; possibly TRBD2 for D (5 bases). With 5 bases removed from V and 9 bases from J, the gap between germline ends came to 11 bases. Per germline, CDR1 PRHDT and CDR2 FYEKMQ (reference sequence). The CDR3 runs to 11 residues. CDR3 coding DNA: TGTGCCAGCAGCCTGGGGAGCAGGCAGTACTTC. It specifies CASSLGSRQYF. Full variable domain (missing parts from reference TRBV13 and TRBJ2-7): AAGVIQSPRHLIKEKRETATLKCYPIPRHDTVYWYQQGPGQDPQFLISFYEKMQSDKGSIPDRFSAQQFSDYHSELNMSSLELGDSALYFCASSLGSRQYFGPGTRLTVT.

The chain couples TRBV12-3 or TRBV12-4 to TRBJ2-1; D may correspond to TRBD1 or TRBD2 (5 bases each). V was clipped by 3 bases and J by 9 bases, with 9 bases between them. This CDR3 is built from 12 residues. The CDR3 DNA sequence: TGTGCCAGCAGTTTTGGGGGTACTGAGCAGTTCTTC. Its translation: CASSFGGTEQFF.

The chain carries TRBV29-1 and TRBJ1-6; TRBD1 matches at 8 bases. The junction had 6 bases not matched to a gene; V was cut back by 7 bases and J by 7 bases. The germline V gene encodes CDR1 SQVTM and CDR2 ANQGSEA. CDR3 length: 13 amino acids. CDR3 bases: TGCAGCGCATCCGGGACAGGAAATTCACCCCTCCACTTT. Protein: CSASGTGNSPLHF.

The chain recombines TRBV6-6 with TRBJ1-1; D might be TRBD1 (6 bases). V lost 6 bases and J lost 6, with 14 bases in between. Germline CDR1 and CDR2: MNHNY and SVGAGI (reference sequence). This CDR3 is 13 amino acids long. CDR3 nucleotide sequence: TGTGCCAGCAGACAGGACAGTTTCTCTGAAGCTTTCTTT. Amino acids: CASRQDSFSEAFF.

The chain uses TRBV5-1 and TRBJ2-3; D uncertain. V was cut by 5 bases and J by 5 bases, with 12 bases left in between. Per germline, CDR1 SGHRS and CDR2 YFSETQ. The CDR3 has 13 residues. The CDR3 loop is CASRRTDQDTQYF. CDR3 nucleotide sequence: TGCGCCAGCAGGCGGACCGACCAAGATACGCAGTATTTT.

The V and J genes are TRBV4-2 and TRBJ2-3; 8 bases line up with TRBD2. Germline V lookup: CDR1 LGHNA, CDR2 YNFKEQ. This CDR3 spans 17 amino acids. Trimming cost V 4 bases and J 3 bases; bases outside gene matches: 12. CDR3 sequence reads: CASSPLGSGGGTDTQYF. The CDR3 bases are TGTGCCAGCAGCCCCCTAGGGAGCGGGGGCGGTACAGATACGCAGTATTTT.

This chain connects TRBV20-1 to TRBJ1-6; D is undetermined. The CDR3 has 17 amino acids. Looked up from germline, CDR1 is DFQATT and CDR2 is SNEGSKA (reference sequence). The V end lost 0 bases, the J end lost 0 bases, and 12 bases lay between the germline ends. The CDR3 coding sequence is TGCAGTGCTAGAGATTTTTCCAAGAGCTCCTATAATTCACCCCTCCACTTT. The encoded protein is CSARDFSKSSYNSPLHF.

The chain carries TRBV6-5 and TRBJ2-3; TRBD2 matches 7 bases. The germline V gene has CDR1 MNHEY and CDR2 SVGAGI. The CDR3 is 17 residues long. V shed 0 bases, J shed 2 bases, and the junction held 8 bases outside the gene matches. The CDR3 bases are TGTGCCAGCAGTTACTCACTAGCGACGGGTGTCACAGATACGCAGTATTTT. Residues: CASSYSLATGVTDTQYF.

The chain's CDR3 is CSARTAGDTQYF. The CDR3 DNA is TGCAGCGCTCGGACGGCCGGGGATACGCAGTATTTT. The chain recombines TRBV29-1 with TRBJ2-3; no firm D call. Per the germline V gene, CDR1 is SQVTM and CDR2 is ANQGSEA. V was pared by 7 bases and J by 6 bases, with 14 bases between. The CDR3 has 12 amino acids.

The chain combines TRBV6-5 with TRBJ1-2; 7 bases align to TRBD1. The CDR3 has 13 residues. Germline V gene sequence: CDR1 MNHEY, CDR2 SVGAGI. V gave up 2 bases and J gave up 8 bases; unmatched junction bases: 5. CDR3 bases: TGTGCCAGCAGTTACGGGGCAGGGGGAGGCTACACCTTC. Its protein is CASSYGAGGGYTF.

The J gene is TRBJ2-1, the V gene TRBV12-3 or TRBV12-4; D possibly corresponds to TRBD2 (6 bases). The CDR3 runs 14 residues. V was trimmed by 6 bases and J by 7 bases, leaving 16 bases between them. The CDR3 coding sequence is TGTGCCAGCAGACCGGGTCTAGCGATGAATGAGCAGTTCTTC. This codes for CASRPGLAMNEQFF.

J is TRBJ1-2 and V is TRBV20-1; TRBD1 matches at 7 bases. Germline assignment: CDR1 DFQATT and CDR2 SNEGSKA (reference sequence). The CDR3 has 13 residues. The V segment lost 5 bases and the J segment 5 bases; nucleotides outside the gene matches: 8. CDR3 sequence: CSASDRTSYGYTF. The CDR3 DNA reads TGCAGTGCTTCGGACAGGACCTCGTATGGCTACACCTTC.

The chain combines TRBV12-3 or TRBV12-4 with TRBJ1-5; D ambiguous. The length of the CDR3 is 14 residues. The germline V and J ends were trimmed by 6 bases and 0 bases, with 9 bases remaining between them. This CDR3 is CASRGITSNQPQHF. CDR3 coding DNA: TGTGCCAGCAGGGGAATCACTAGCAATCAGCCCCAGCATTTT.

The chain uses TRBV20-1 and TRBJ1-2, with unresolved D. The CDR3 sequence is 12 residues long. The V end lost 3 bases, the J end lost 2 bases, and 7 bases lay between the germline ends. Germline V lookup: CDR1 DFQATT, CDR2 SNEGSKA (reference sequence). In DNA, the CDR3 is TGCAGTGCTAGGAGTCAGAACTATGGCTACACCTTC. Amino acids: CSARSQNYGYTF.

The gene calls are TRBV14 and TRBJ1-2; a weak D match, TRBD1 (5 bases). CDR1 is SGHDN, CDR2 FVKESK, per germline. V lost 5 bases to trimming and J lost 7 bases, with 14 bases between them. The CDR3 is 13 amino acids. CDR3 loop: CASSFRGESGYTF. CDR3 sequence (DNA): TGTGCCAGCAGCTTTCGGGGGGAGAGTGGCTACACCTTC.

This chain connects TRBV7-3 to TRBJ1-1; D perhaps matches TRBD1 (5 bases). Germline values: CDR1 SGHTA, CDR2 FQGTGA. V lost 0 bases, J lost 5 bases, and 7 bases lay in between. The CDR3 has 13 amino acids. The CDR3 DNA reads as TGTGCCAGCAGCTTAACCAGGGCGACTGAAGCTTTCTTT. The encoded protein is CASSLTRATEAFF.

In DNA, the CDR3 is TGTGCCAGCAGCCAGGGGGCAAGGAATTCACCCCTCCACTTT. Residues: CASSQGARNSPLHF. This chain joins TRBV3-1 and TRBJ1-6; D is possibly TRBD1 (6 bases). V was pared by 3 bases and J by 7 bases, with 10 bases between. The germline V gene has CDR1 LGHDT and CDR2 YNNKEL (reference sequence). The CDR3 sequence is 14 residues long.

The chain is built from TRBV7-9 and TRBJ1-5, with 8 bases fitting TRBD1. In germline, CDR1 is SEHNR, CDR2 FQNEAQ (reference sequence). V shed 4 bases, J shed 3 bases, and the junction held 5 bases outside the gene matches. This CDR3 has 15 amino acids. The CDR3 region has the DNA TGTGCCAGCAGCTCCGACAGGGGCTTCAATCAGCCCCAGCATTTT. Protein: CASSSDRGFNQPQHF.